The entry below gives a single TCR beta chain sequence along with its context. This entry is derived from a study of blood T cell repertoires in COVID-19. Study background: Nucleic acid was either cDNA or gDNA, and it came from T cells, B-cell-depleted T cells, or PBMCs.

Some clones are missing from TCRdb's copy, which holds only in-frame ones; the method was immunoSEQ multiplex PCR. The repertoire holds about 280,000 clones, with less than 90% as singletons. Sequencing was done on a sample of peripheral blood. The source is a woman in her seventies with COVID-19, enrolled during active disease.

CDR3 sequence reads: CASSIVGGQQFF. In DNA form, the CDR3 reads TGTGCCAGTAGTATAGTCGGAGGGCAGCAGTTCTTC. The V gene is TRBV19, the J gene TRBJ2-1; TRBD2 is a possible D gene (6 bases). V was trimmed by 1 base and J by 11 bases, leaving 9 bases between them. CDR1 is LNHDA and CDR2 is SQIVND in the germline V gene (reference sequence). There are 12 residues in the CDR3. Full variable domain (rest looked up from reference TRBV19 and TRBJ2-1): DGGITQSPKYLFRKEGQNVTLSCEQNLNHDAMYWYRQDPGQGLRLIYYSQIVNDFQKGDIAEGYSVSREKKESFPLTVTSAQKNPTAFYLCASSIVGGQQFFGPGTRLTVL.